This T cell receptor (beta chain) was recorded in a study of long-term antiretroviral therapy in people with HIV. They ran version v3.0 of the immunoSEQ assay at survey level. Only in-frame clones appear in the TCRdb table, and some are missing; sequencing was by immunoSEQ multiplex PCR. Here the sample spans 23,000 or so clones, roughly 79% being singletons. Losses at the gene ends were 5 bases for V and 7 bases for J; bases not matched to a gene: 8. CDR1 and CDR2 from the germline V gene are SEHNR and FQNEAQ (reference sequence). The CDR3 spans 15 residues. This sequence originates from a man aged 25-45 years with HIV. The rearrangement joins TRBV7-9 to TRBJ1-6; 7 bases are shared with TRBD1. The starting material was unsorted PBMCs, obtained 2.1 years after starting antiretroviral therapy. The CDR3 DNA reads as TGTGCCAGCAGCAGTGGGGACAGAGTAAATTCACCCCTCCACTTT. Protein product: CASSSGDRVNSPLHF.